The rows below give T cell receptor beta chains drawn from one sample of a study of T cell repertoires in aging, cancer and after chemotherapy. Using its own MiXCR run on the multiplex PCR reads, TCRdb lists one record per CDR3 protein. This sample carries roughly 9,100 distinct CDR3 sequences, approximately 30% of them seen once, and the ten largest clones take approximately 2.6%. Sequencing was performed on blood. The receptors were sampled from a human donor in good health. Both conserved end residues are part of each CDR3. Fields, in order: clone size, J gene, D gene, V gene, CDR3 DNA, CDR3 protein. The D gene is left open where the match is weak. The listing skips clone size in some rows; elsewhere it reads once, few, many or a size class.

abundance: .; j_gene: TRBJ2-3; d_gene: TRBD2; v_gene: TRBV6-5; CDR3nt: TGTGCCAGCAGCACCTTAAGCGGGGGCCGAGGTACGCAGTATTTT; CDR3aa: CASSTLSGGRGTQYF
abundance: few; j_gene: TRBJ2-1; d_gene: .; v_gene: TRBV12-3/TRBV12-4; CDR3nt: TGTGCCAGCAGTCCCGTCCCCTACAATGAGCAGTTCTTC; CDR3aa: CASSPVPYNEQFF
abundance: .; j_gene: TRBJ2-4; d_gene: .; v_gene: TRBV7-2; CDR3nt: TGTGCCAGCAGTCCTCGGCCCAAAAACATTCAGTACTTC; CDR3aa: CASSPRPKNIQYF
abundance: medium-sized; j_gene: TRBJ2-5; d_gene: .; v_gene: TRBV29-1; CDR3nt: TGCAGCGTTGCCTCAGGACAGCAAGAGACCCAGTACTTC; CDR3aa: CSVASGQQETQYF
abundance: .; j_gene: TRBJ2-1; d_gene: TRBD2; v_gene: TRBV5-1; CDR3nt: TGCGCCAGCAGCGCGGGATTAGCGGGAAGCAATGAGCAGTTCTTC; CDR3aa: CASSAGLAGSNEQFF
abundance: .; j_gene: TRBJ1-4; d_gene: .; v_gene: TRBV30; CDR3nt: TGTGCCTGGAGTCCTGGGTTAAAACTGTTTTTT; CDR3aa: CAWSPGLKLFF
abundance: .; j_gene: TRBJ2-2; d_gene: TRBD1; v_gene: TRBV7-9; CDR3nt: TGTGCCAGGGGACAGGGGGCTACCGGGGAGCTGTTTTTT; CDR3aa: CARGQGATGELFF
abundance: .; j_gene: TRBJ2-2; d_gene: TRBD1; v_gene: TRBV6-4; CDR3nt: TGTGCCAGCAGCTCCGACAGGGGGCAGGGTACCGGGGAGCTGTTTTTT; CDR3aa: CASSSDRGQGTGELFF
abundance: few; j_gene: TRBJ2-1; d_gene: .; v_gene: TRBV12-3/TRBV12-4; CDR3nt: TGTGCCAGCAGTTTATCGGGGGGCGCGAACAATGAGCAGTTCTTC; CDR3aa: CASSLSGGANNEQFF
abundance: .; j_gene: TRBJ1-1; d_gene: .; v_gene: TRBV19; CDR3nt: TGTGCCAGTAGTATTGCACAGGCTACTGATAAAGCTTTCTTT; CDR3aa: CASSIAQATDKAFF
abundance: .; j_gene: TRBJ2-7; d_gene: TRBD1; v_gene: TRBV6-4; CDR3nt: TGTGCCAGCAGTGACTCCGGGACAGGGGGTTACGAGCAGTACTTC; CDR3aa: CASSDSGTGGYEQYF
abundance: few; j_gene: TRBJ2-5; d_gene: TRBD1; v_gene: TRBV11-3; CDR3nt: TGTGCCAGCAGCTTTAGGACAGGGGTTGTGGAGACCCAGTACTTC; CDR3aa: CASSFRTGVVETQYF
abundance: .; j_gene: TRBJ1-1; d_gene: .; v_gene: TRBV19; CDR3nt: TGTGCCAGTAGTCCACCTAACACTGAAGCTTTCTTT; CDR3aa: CASSPPNTEAFF
abundance: .; j_gene: TRBJ1-6; d_gene: .; v_gene: TRBV6-6; CDR3nt: TGTGCCAGCAGTTACTCGCGGGCGATTTCACCCCTCCACTTT; CDR3aa: CASSYSRAISPLHF
abundance: .; j_gene: TRBJ1-2; d_gene: TRBD1; v_gene: TRBV10-3; CDR3nt: TGTGCCATCAGTACCACGTCACAGGGGGCGCCGAACTATGGCTACACCTTC; CDR3aa: CAISTTSQGAPNYGYTF
abundance: .; j_gene: TRBJ2-7; d_gene: .; v_gene: TRBV6-2/TRBV6-3; CDR3nt: TGTGCCAGCAGTCCCCAGCTCAACGAGCAGTACTTC; CDR3aa: CASSPQLNEQYF
abundance: .; j_gene: TRBJ1-4; d_gene: .; v_gene: TRBV5-4; CDR3nt: TGTGCCAGCAGCTTGGGGTCAACTAATGAAAAACTGTTTTTT; CDR3aa: CASSLGSTNEKLFF
abundance: .; j_gene: TRBJ2-1; d_gene: .; v_gene: TRBV6-2/TRBV6-3; CDR3nt: TGTGCCAGCAGACGATCCTCGTATGAGCAGTTCTTC; CDR3aa: CASRRSSYEQFF
abundance: .; j_gene: TRBJ1-2; d_gene: TRBD1; v_gene: TRBV12-3/TRBV12-4; CDR3nt: TGTGCCAGCAGTCTCAGGACAGGGGGGGTCTATGGCTACACCTTC; CDR3aa: CASSLRTGGVYGYTF
abundance: .; j_gene: TRBJ1-1; d_gene: .; v_gene: TRBV5-6; CDR3nt: TGTGCCAGCAGCTTCCTCCCAGGGGCCGGGAACACTGAAGCTTTCTTT; CDR3aa: CASSFLPGAGNTEAFF
abundance: .; j_gene: TRBJ2-3; d_gene: .; v_gene: TRBV5-5; CDR3nt: TGTGCCAGCAGCTTGCTTGCAGATACGCAGTATTTT; CDR3aa: CASSLLADTQYF
abundance: few; j_gene: TRBJ2-3; d_gene: .; v_gene: TRBV6-5; CDR3nt: TGTGCCAGCAGCTCCACGAAGGGTAGCACAGATACGCAGTATTTT; CDR3aa: CASSSTKGSTDTQYF
abundance: few; j_gene: TRBJ2-1; d_gene: TRBD2; v_gene: TRBV10-3; CDR3nt: TGTGCCATCAGTGAGTCGATGGGGGGGTCTCCCCATGAGCAGTTCTTC; CDR3aa: CAISESMGGSPHEQFF
abundance: medium-sized; j_gene: TRBJ2-5; d_gene: .; v_gene: TRBV12-3/TRBV12-4; CDR3nt: TGTGCCAGCAGCACCGAGAGGGTGGAGACCCAGTACTTC; CDR3aa: CASSTERVETQYF
abundance: few; j_gene: TRBJ1-1; d_gene: .; v_gene: TRBV19; CDR3nt: TGTGCCAGTAGTATCATGGGGAACACTGAAGCTTTCTTT; CDR3aa: CASSIMGNTEAFF
abundance: .; j_gene: TRBJ2-1; d_gene: TRBD1; v_gene: TRBV5-1; CDR3nt: TGCGCCAGCAGCTTGATGACAGGGTCCTACAATGAGCAGTTCTTC; CDR3aa: CASSLMTGSYNEQFF
abundance: .; j_gene: TRBJ2-4; d_gene: TRBD2; v_gene: TRBV5-1; CDR3nt: TGCGCCAGCAGCTTGTACCCGGCTAGCGGGGACAAAAACATTCAGTACTTC; CDR3aa: CASSLYPASGDKNIQYF
abundance: few; j_gene: TRBJ1-1; d_gene: .; v_gene: TRBV6-5; CDR3nt: TGTGCCAGCAGTTACCCTACCGGGGAGGGAAACATGAACACTGAAGCTTTCTTT; CDR3aa: CASSYPTGEGNMNTEAFF
abundance: .; j_gene: TRBJ2-1; d_gene: TRBD2; v_gene: TRBV11-2; CDR3nt: TGTGCCAGCAGCTTAGTTCCGGGACTAGCGGGGGGGCCGGGAGAGCAGTTCTTC; CDR3aa: CASSLVPGLAGGPGEQFF
abundance: few; j_gene: TRBJ2-2; d_gene: .; v_gene: TRBV18; CDR3nt: TGTGCCAGCTCACCACCAGGGAACACCGGGGAGCTGTTTTTT; CDR3aa: CASSPPGNTGELFF
abundance: few; j_gene: TRBJ2-5; d_gene: TRBD2; v_gene: TRBV6-5; CDR3nt: TGTGCCAGCAGTGAAAGTACCCTAGCGGGGGGCGTACCGGAAGAGACCCAGTACTTC; CDR3aa: CASSESTLAGGVPEETQYF
abundance: medium-sized; j_gene: TRBJ2-5; d_gene: .; v_gene: TRBV11-3; CDR3nt: TGTGCCAGCAGCGGAGGGTTTGGGGAGACCCAGTACTTC; CDR3aa: CASSGGFGETQYF
abundance: few; j_gene: TRBJ2-2; d_gene: TRBD2; v_gene: TRBV5-4; CDR3nt: TGTGCCAGCAGCCGAGGGACTAGCAGGAACACCGGGGAGCTGTTTTTT; CDR3aa: CASSRGTSRNTGELFF
abundance: .; j_gene: TRBJ2-7; d_gene: .; v_gene: TRBV30; CDR3nt: TGTGCCTGGGAGCGGCCTAGCTCCTACGAGCAGTACTTC; CDR3aa: CAWERPSSYEQYF
abundance: few; j_gene: TRBJ1-4; d_gene: .; v_gene: TRBV19; CDR3nt: TGTGCCAGTAGTATCGACCGGTGGGGAGAAAAACTGTTTTTT; CDR3aa: CASSIDRWGEKLFF
abundance: .; j_gene: TRBJ2-1; d_gene: .; v_gene: TRBV27; CDR3nt: TGTGCCAGCAGTGGACGGATCTACGAGCAGTTCTTC; CDR3aa: CASSGRIYEQFF
abundance: few; j_gene: TRBJ1-1; d_gene: TRBD1; v_gene: TRBV11-3; CDR3nt: TGTGCCAGAGAGGGGACAGGGGGGGGCGCGAACACTGAAGCTTTCTTT; CDR3aa: CAREGTGGGANTEAFF
abundance: .; j_gene: TRBJ2-7; d_gene: TRBD1; v_gene: TRBV18; CDR3nt: TGTGCCAGCTCACTTATCTTGGACAGGAACCGCTACGAGCAGTACTTC; CDR3aa: CASSLILDRNRYEQYF
abundance: .; j_gene: TRBJ2-7; d_gene: TRBD1; v_gene: TRBV27; CDR3nt: TGTGCCAGCAGTACTCTACAGGGGGCCCCCTCCTACGAGCAGTACTTC; CDR3aa: CASSTLQGAPSYEQYF